This T cell receptor (beta chain) was observed in a study of blood T cells in healthy people across ages. Study findings and constraints: Without sorted subsets, naive and antigen-experienced compartments could not be conclusively compared.

Combining a sample-barcoded 5' primer with a J-beta primer mix, a second PCR ran for roughly 6 to 11 cycles. MiXCR was run by TCRdb on the 5' RACE reads, yielding one entry per CDR3 protein. The sample has approximately 730,000 distinct CDR3 sequences; roughly 41% are singletons. The ends were cut back, 5 bases at V and 4 bases at J, with 17 bases in the middle. This CDR3 has 14 residues. Germline assignment: CDR1 DFQATT and CDR2 SNEGSKA (reference sequence). This clonotype has ten or more counts. The antigen remains unidentified. The people who gave samples were healthy Caucasians from Russia, aged roughly 6 to 100.

What was sequenced was blood. This TCR was sampled from a woman in her sixties in good health. The rearrangement uses TRBV20-1 and TRBJ1-1, with D maybe TRBD1 (5 bases). The CDR3 region is CSADIGGGGTEAFF. Written as DNA, the CDR3 is TGCAGTGCTGATATCGGGGGAGGAGGCACTGAAGCTTTCTTT.